This T cell receptor beta chain was obtained from a study of T cell changes during pregnancy in multiple sclerosis. The CDR3 sequence is 16 residues long. J was trimmed by 6 bases and V by 2 bases; bases with no gene match: 8. Germline CDR1 reads SGHTA; CDR2 reads FQGNSA. Some clones are missing from TCRdb's copy, which holds only in-frame ones; the method was immunoSEQ multiplex PCR. The sample holds tens of thousands of clones, 85% to 95% seen once. Sequencing was done on a sample of peripheral blood. The rearrangement uses TRBV7-2 and TRBJ2-7; 12 nucleotides align to TRBD2. The receptor comes from a female donor with multiple sclerosis, enrolled in a pregnancy study. The CDR3 bases are TGTGCCAGCAGCTTAAGGCTAGCGGGAGGGGGGGGCGAGCAGTACTTC. Amino acids: CASSLRLAGGGGEQYF.